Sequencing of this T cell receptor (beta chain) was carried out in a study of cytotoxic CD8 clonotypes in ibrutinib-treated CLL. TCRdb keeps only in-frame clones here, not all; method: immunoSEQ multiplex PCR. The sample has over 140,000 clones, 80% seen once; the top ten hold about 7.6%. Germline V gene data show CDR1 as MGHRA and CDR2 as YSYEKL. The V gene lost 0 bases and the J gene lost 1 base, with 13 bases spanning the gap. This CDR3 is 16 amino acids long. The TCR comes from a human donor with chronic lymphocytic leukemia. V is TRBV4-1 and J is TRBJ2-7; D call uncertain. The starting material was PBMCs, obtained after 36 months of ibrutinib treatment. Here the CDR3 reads CASSQDRRKGSYEQYF. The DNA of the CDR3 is TGCGCCAGCAGCCAAGATCGCCGGAAGGGATCCTACGAGCAGTACTTC.